This TCR beta chain was retrieved from a study of blood T cell repertoires in COVID-19. Study-level information: COVID-19 samples from acute and convalescent phases originated in the United States, Italy and Spain. PBMCs, B-cell-depleted T cells, or T cells were the source of the cDNA or gDNA that made up the material.

Germline V gene data show CDR1 as GTSNPN and CDR2 as SVGIG (reference sequence). The V and J ends lost 5 bases and 6 bases respectively, with 14 bases between them. CDR3 length: 12 residues. As handled by the study authors: Quantification of nucleated cells was approximated via reference gene primer amplification. Only in-frame clones appear in the TCRdb table, and some are missing; sequencing was by immunoSEQ multiplex PCR. From that table come the V and J calls and clone size; the DNA was used to work out D and trimming. This sample has 50,000 to 60,000 clones; around 84% occur once, and the top ten carry around 7.4%.

This TCR came from a human donor with active COVID-19. The donor label of this sample is uncertain. What was sequenced was peripheral blood. This chain uses TRBV30 with TRBJ2-7, with TRBD2 as a possible D gene (6 bases). The CDR3 here is CAWGGIGGEQYF. As DNA, the CDR3 is TGTGCCTGGGGGGGAATCGGGGGCGAGCAGTACTTC. Together with reference TRBV30 and TRBJ2-7, the CDR3 gives the full variable domain: SQTIHQWPATLVQPVGSPLSLECTVEGTSNPNLYWYRQAAGRGLQLLFYSVGIGQISSEVPQNLSASRPQDRQFILSSKKLLLSDSGFYLCAWGGIGGEQYFGPGTRLTVT.